This T cell receptor beta chain derives from a study of patients with pleural tuberculosis. The CDR3 extends over 13 amino acids. Trimming stripped 5 bases from V and 3 bases from J, with 11 bases between. Germline V gives CDR1 SGHAT, CDR2 FQNNGV. This clonotype was seen many times. TCRdb re-analysed the reads in MiXCR, keeping a single row per CDR3 protein. The data show tens of thousands of distinct CDR3 sequences, less than 9.5% seen once. The source is a human donor with pleural tuberculosis. The chain carries TRBV11-2 and TRBJ2-7; the D is unclear. The CDR3 loop reads CASSPNLGYEQYF. DNA for the CDR3: TGTGCCAGCAGCCCCAACCTGGGCTACGAGCAGTACTTC.